This is a list of T cell receptor beta chains from one sample in a study of blood T cell repertoires in COVID-19. Sequencing was performed with immunoSEQ multiplex PCR; in TCRdb, only in-frame clones are kept and a portion is missing. The sample holds fewer than 450,000 clones; around nine tenths are singletons and the top ten take 1.2%. The sequencing sample was made of PBMCs or T cells enriched from blood (not recorded which). All receptors derive from a woman aged 18 to 35 who had recovered from COVID-19. Both conserved end residues are part of each CDR3. A D gene is named only where the DNA matches it firmly. The size of a clone is reported for some rows only, either as once, few or many, or as a class for expanded clones.

abundance: .
j_gene: TRBJ1-1
d_gene: .
v_gene: TRBV29-1
CDR3aa: CSVPKGVNTEAFF
CDR3nt: TGCAGCGTCCCGAAGGGGGTGAACACTGAAGCTTTCTTT

abundance: .
j_gene: TRBJ2-3
d_gene: TRBD2
v_gene: TRBV5-4
CDR3aa: CASSLRVSGGAPDTQYF
CDR3nt: TGTGCCAGCAGCTTGCGTGTTAGCGGGGGGGCCCCAGATACGCAGTATTTT

abundance: .
j_gene: TRBJ2-7
d_gene: TRBD1
v_gene: TRBV3-1/TRBV3-2
CDR3aa: CASSQGTGYGEQYF
CDR3nt: TGTGCCAGCAGCCAGGGGACAGGGTATGGAGAGCAGTACTTC

abundance: .
j_gene: TRBJ2-3
d_gene: TRBD2
v_gene: TRBV9
CDR3aa: CASSPKAGGLTDTQYF
CDR3nt: TGTGCCAGCAGCCCGAAAGCGGGGGGTCTCACAGATACGCAGTATTTT

abundance: .
j_gene: TRBJ2-5
d_gene: TRBD1
v_gene: TRBV19
CDR3aa: CASSRPTGGETQYF
CDR3nt: TGTGCCAGTAGTCGACCGACAGGGGGGGAGACCCAGTACTTC

abundance: .
j_gene: TRBJ1-1
d_gene: .
v_gene: TRBV11-2
CDR3aa: CASSLVSGNTEAFF
CDR3nt: TGTGCCAGCAGCTTAGTGTCGGGGAACACTGAAGCTTTCTTT

abundance: .
j_gene: TRBJ1-3
d_gene: .
v_gene: TRBV5-1
CDR3aa: CASSLDRGTGGNTIYF
CDR3nt: TGCGCCAGCAGCTTGGATCGGGGGACGGGTGGAAACACCATATATTTT

abundance: .
j_gene: TRBJ1-1
d_gene: .
v_gene: TRBV19
CDR3aa: CASERRQLNPPEAFF
CDR3nt: TGTGCCAGTGAACGGAGACAGCTCAACCCTCCAGAAGCTTTCTTT

abundance: .
j_gene: TRBJ1-2
d_gene: .
v_gene: TRBV11-2
CDR3aa: CASSPQGDYGYTF
CDR3nt: TGTGCCAGCAGCCCACAGGGTGACTATGGCTACACCTTC

abundance: once
j_gene: TRBJ1-5
d_gene: TRBD1
v_gene: TRBV7-3
CDR3aa: CASSEGAGQPQHF
CDR3nt: TGTGCCAGCAGCGAGGGGGCGGGGCAGCCCCAGCATTTT

abundance: .
j_gene: TRBJ2-7
d_gene: .
v_gene: TRBV4-2
CDR3aa: CASSQDMTGYISYEQYF
CDR3nt: TGTGCCAGCAGCCAAGACATGACCGGGTATATCTCCTACGAGCAGTACTTC

abundance: .
j_gene: TRBJ1-5
d_gene: TRBD1
v_gene: TRBV19
CDR3aa: CASTPTTGGNQPQHF
CDR3nt: TGTGCCAGTACCCCGACGACAGGGGGAAATCAGCCCCAGCATTTT

abundance: .
j_gene: TRBJ2-7
d_gene: .
v_gene: TRBV19
CDR3aa: CASSLIDRRGEQYF
CDR3nt: TGTGCCAGTAGCTTAATCGACAGGCGAGGGGAGCAGTACTTC

abundance: .
j_gene: TRBJ1-2
d_gene: TRBD1
v_gene: TRBV23-1
CDR3aa: CASSPHRGRQSGYTF
CDR3nt: TGCGCCAGCAGTCCCCACAGGGGACGGCAGAGTGGCTACACCTTC

abundance: .
j_gene: TRBJ2-5
d_gene: .
v_gene: TRBV4-3
CDR3aa: CASSPGQGGTQYF
CDR3nt: TGCGCCAGCAGCCCCGGGCAGGGAGGAACCCAGTACTTC

abundance: .
j_gene: TRBJ2-1
d_gene: TRBD1
v_gene: TRBV6-5
CDR3aa: CASTTDRGAYNEQFF
CDR3nt: TGTGCCAGCACCACGGACAGGGGGGCCTACAATGAGCAGTTCTTC

abundance: .
j_gene: TRBJ2-7
d_gene: TRBD2
v_gene: TRBV7-2
CDR3aa: CASSLRLAGGLSYEQYF
CDR3nt: TGTGCCAGCAGCTTACGCCTAGCGGGGGGTCTCTCCTACGAGCAGTACTTC

abundance: .
j_gene: TRBJ2-3
d_gene: TRBD1
v_gene: TRBV11-2
CDR3aa: CASSFTGVYTDTQYF
CDR3nt: TGTGCCAGCAGCTTTACAGGGGTTTACACAGATACGCAGTATTTT

abundance: .
j_gene: TRBJ2-3
d_gene: TRBD2
v_gene: TRBV6-4
CDR3aa: CASSLAGGQGTDTQYF
CDR3nt: TGTGCCAGCAGTCTAGCGGGGGGGCAGGGCACAGATACGCAGTATTTT

abundance: .
j_gene: TRBJ1-4
d_gene: .
v_gene: TRBV7-9
CDR3aa: CASSPGAPGGEKLFF
CDR3nt: TGTGCCAGCAGCCCAGGGGCCCCCGGTGGGGAAAAACTGTTTTTT